This entry lists 6 T cell receptor beta chains sequenced from one sample in a study of cytotoxic CD8 clonotypes in ibrutinib-treated CLL. Repertoires were generated with immunoSEQ multiplex PCR, while TCRdb's copy carries only in-frame clones and drops some. The table records 200,000 to 250,000 clones, roughly 70% of them present only once. Sequences were derived from PBMCs, sampled after 24 months of ibrutinib treatment. All receptors derive from a human donor with chronic lymphocytic leukemia.

V usage is TRBV28 and J usage is TRBJ1-1; D not resolved. Trimming shortened V by 8 bases and J by 4 bases, and 20 bases separated the two germline ends. The CDR3 contains 15 residues. CDR1 and CDR2 (germline): MDHEN, SYDVKM. The CDR3 sequence is CASALARGGITEAFF. The CDR3, as DNA: TGTGCCAGCGCATTGGCTCGGGGAGGAATCACTGAAGCTTTCTTT.

The rearrangement links TRBV25-1 to TRBJ2-1; D is undetermined. With 3 bases removed from V and 9 bases from J, the gap between germline ends came to 12 bases. This CDR3 is 13 amino acids long. Germline V gene data show CDR1 as MGHDK and CDR2 as SYGVNS. The CDR3: CASSDLLGSEQFF. Here the CDR3 DNA reads TGTGCCAGCAGTGACCTCCTAGGTTCTGAGCAGTTCTTC.

V gene TRBV27 combines with J gene TRBJ2-3, with D possibly matching TRBD2 (6 bases). CDR3 length: 15 amino acids. V lost 3 bases to trimming and J lost 0 bases, with 10 bases between them. Per the germline V gene, CDR1 is MNHEY and CDR2 is SMNVEV (reference sequence). CDR3 sequence (DNA): TGTGCCAGCAGTTTTACGGGGGAGAGCACAGATACGCAGTATTTT. Translation: CASSFTGESTDTQYF.

This rearrangement joins TRBV9 to TRBJ2-1, with D tentatively TRBD2 (6 bases). The germline V gene encodes CDR1 SGDLS and CDR2 YYNGEE. Trimming left V 0 bases short and J 2 bases short, with 12 bases between. CDR3 length: 16 amino acids. CDR3 DNA sequence: TGTGCCAGCAGCGTAGTGGGTAGCGGCACCTACAATGAGCAGTTCTTC. It yields the protein CASSVVGSGTYNEQFF.

The chain combines TRBV6-5 with TRBJ1-5; D is possibly TRBD1 (5 bases). The CDR3 is 13 amino acids. CDR1 is MNHEY and CDR2 is SVGAGI in the germline V gene. The V gene lost 3 bases and the J gene lost 5 bases, with 8 bases spanning the gap. The CDR3 protein is CASSYRGDQPQHF. As DNA, the CDR3 is TGTGCCAGCAGTTATCGGGGGGATCAGCCCCAGCATTTT.

V is TRBV28 and J is TRBJ1-5; D remains unclear. From germline, CDR1 is MDHEN and CDR2 SYDVKM. Trimming removed 1 base from V and 4 bases from J, with 5 bases in between. The CDR3 contains 13 residues. The CDR3 sequence: CASSLLNNQPQHF. The CDR3 nucleotides are TGTGCCAGCAGTTTATTGAATAATCAGCCCCAGCATTTT.